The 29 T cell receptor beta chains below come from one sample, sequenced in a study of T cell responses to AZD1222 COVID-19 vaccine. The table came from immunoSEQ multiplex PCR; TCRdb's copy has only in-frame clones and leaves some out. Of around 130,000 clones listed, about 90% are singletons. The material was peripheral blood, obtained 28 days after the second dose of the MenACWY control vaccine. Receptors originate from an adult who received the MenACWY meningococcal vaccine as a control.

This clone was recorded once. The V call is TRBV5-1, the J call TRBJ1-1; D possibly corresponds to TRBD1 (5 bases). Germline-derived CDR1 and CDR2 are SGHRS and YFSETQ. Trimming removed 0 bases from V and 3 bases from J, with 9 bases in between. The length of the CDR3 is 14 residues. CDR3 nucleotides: TGCGCCAGCAGCTTGGCAGGGAGAGACACTGAAGCTTTCTTT. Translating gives CASSLAGRDTEAFF. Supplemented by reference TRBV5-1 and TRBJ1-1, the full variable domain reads KAGVTQTPRYLIKTRGQQVTLSCSPISGHRSVSWYQQTPGQGLQFLFEYFSETQRNKGNFPGRFSGRQFSNSRSEMNVSTLELGDSALYLCASSLAGRDTEAFFGQGTRLTVV.

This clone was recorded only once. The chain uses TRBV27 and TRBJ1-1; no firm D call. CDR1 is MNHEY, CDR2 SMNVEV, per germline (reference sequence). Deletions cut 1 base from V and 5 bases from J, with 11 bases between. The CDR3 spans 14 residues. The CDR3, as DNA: TGTGCCAGCAGTTTATGGGAGCAGAGGACTGAAGCTTTCTTT. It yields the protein CASSLWEQRTEAFF.

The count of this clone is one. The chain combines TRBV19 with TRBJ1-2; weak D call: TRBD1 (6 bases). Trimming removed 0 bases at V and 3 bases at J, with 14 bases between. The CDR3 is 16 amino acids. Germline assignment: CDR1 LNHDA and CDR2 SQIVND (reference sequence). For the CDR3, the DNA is TGTGCCAGTAGTATAGACCTCTTGACAGGATACTATGGCTACACCTTC. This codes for CASSIDLLTGYYGYTF.

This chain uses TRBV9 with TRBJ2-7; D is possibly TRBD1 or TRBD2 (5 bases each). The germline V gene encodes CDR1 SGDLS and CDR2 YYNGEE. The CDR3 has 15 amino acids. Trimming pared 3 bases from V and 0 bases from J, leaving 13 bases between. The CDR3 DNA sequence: TGTGCCAGCAGCGGGGGACGCACGAGCTCCTACGAGCAGTACTTC. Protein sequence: CASSGGRTSSYEQYF.

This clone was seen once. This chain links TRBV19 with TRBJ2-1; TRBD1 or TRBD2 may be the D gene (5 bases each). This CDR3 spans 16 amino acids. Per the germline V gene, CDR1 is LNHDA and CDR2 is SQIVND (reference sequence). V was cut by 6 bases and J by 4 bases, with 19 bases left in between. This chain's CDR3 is CASSLSGTIQYNEQFF. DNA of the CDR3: TGTGCCAGTAGCCTGTCGGGGACCATTCAATACAATGAGCAGTTCTTC.

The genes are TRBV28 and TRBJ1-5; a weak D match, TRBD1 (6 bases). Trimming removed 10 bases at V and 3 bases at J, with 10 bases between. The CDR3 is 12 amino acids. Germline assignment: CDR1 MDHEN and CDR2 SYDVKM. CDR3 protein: CATGQLNQPQHF. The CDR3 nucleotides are TGTGCCACAGGACAGCTCAATCAGCCCCAGCATTTT.

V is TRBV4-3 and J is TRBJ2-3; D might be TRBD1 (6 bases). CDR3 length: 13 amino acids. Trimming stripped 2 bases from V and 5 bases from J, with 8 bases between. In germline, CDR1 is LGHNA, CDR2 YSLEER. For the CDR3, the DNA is TGCGCCAGCAGCCAAAACAGGGAAGATACGCAGTATTTT. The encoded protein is CASSQNREDTQYF.

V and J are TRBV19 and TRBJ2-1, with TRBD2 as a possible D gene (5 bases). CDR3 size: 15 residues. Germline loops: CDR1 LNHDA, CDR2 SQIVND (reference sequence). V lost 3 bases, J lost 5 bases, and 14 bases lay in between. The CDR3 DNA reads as TGTGCCAGTAGTATCGGGCCCCGGGGAAACAATGAGCAGTTCTTC. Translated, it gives CASSIGPRGNNEQFF.

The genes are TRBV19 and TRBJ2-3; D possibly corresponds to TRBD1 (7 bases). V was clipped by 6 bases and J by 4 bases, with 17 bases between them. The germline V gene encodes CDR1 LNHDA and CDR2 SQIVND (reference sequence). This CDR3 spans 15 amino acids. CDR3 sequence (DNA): TGTGCCAGTAGCAGGGGGGTAGAAGTCTCAGATACGCAGTATTTT. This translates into CASSRGVEVSDTQYF.

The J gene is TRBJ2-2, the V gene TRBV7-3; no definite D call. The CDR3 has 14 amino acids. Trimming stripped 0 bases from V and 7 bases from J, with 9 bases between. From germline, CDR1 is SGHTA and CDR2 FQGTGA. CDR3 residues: CASSLTRPGGELFF. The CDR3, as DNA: TGTGCCAGCAGCTTAACGAGGCCCGGCGGGGAGCTGTTTTTT.

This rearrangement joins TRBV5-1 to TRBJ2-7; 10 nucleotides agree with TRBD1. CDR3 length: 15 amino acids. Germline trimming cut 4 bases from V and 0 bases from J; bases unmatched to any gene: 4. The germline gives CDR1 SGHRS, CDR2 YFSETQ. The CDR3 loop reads CASSGGQGFSYEQYF. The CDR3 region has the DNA TGCGCCAGCAGCGGGGGACAGGGGTTCTCCTACGAGCAGTACTTC. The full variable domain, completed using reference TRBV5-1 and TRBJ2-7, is KAGVTQTPRYLIKTRGQQVTLSCSPISGHRSVSWYQQTPGQGLQFLFEYFSETQRNKGNFPGRFSGRQFSNSRSEMNVSTLELGDSALYLCASSGGQGFSYEQYFGPGTRLTVT.

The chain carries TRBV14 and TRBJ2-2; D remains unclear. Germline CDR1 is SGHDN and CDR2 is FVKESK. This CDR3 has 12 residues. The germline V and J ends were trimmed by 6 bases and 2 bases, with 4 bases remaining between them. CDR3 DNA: TGTGCCAGCAGACCTAACACCGGGGAGCTGTTTTTT. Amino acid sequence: CASRPNTGELFF.

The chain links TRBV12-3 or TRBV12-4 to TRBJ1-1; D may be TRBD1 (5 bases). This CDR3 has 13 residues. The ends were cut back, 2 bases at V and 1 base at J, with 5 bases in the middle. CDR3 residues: CASSLRGNTEAFF. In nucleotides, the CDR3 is TGTGCCAGCAGTTTAAGGGGGAACACTGAAGCTTTCTTT.

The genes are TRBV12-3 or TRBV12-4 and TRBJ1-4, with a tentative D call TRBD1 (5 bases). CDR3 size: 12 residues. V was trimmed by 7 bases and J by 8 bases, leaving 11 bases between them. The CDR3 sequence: CASKLGDEKLFF. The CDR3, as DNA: TGTGCCAGCAAACTTGGGGACGAAAAACTGTTTTTT.

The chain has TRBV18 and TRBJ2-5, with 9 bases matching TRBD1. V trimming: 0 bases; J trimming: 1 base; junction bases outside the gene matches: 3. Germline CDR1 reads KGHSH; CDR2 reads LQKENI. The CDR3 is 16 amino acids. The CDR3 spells CASSPPLGQGQETQYF. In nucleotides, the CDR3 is TGTGCCAGCTCACCACCGTTGGGACAGGGCCAAGAGACCCAGTACTTC.

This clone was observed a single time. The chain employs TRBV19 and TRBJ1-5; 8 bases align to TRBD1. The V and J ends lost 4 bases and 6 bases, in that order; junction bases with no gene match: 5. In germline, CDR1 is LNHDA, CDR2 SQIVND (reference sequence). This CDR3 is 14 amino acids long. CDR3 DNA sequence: TGTGCCAGTAGTACTCAGGGGGCTAGTCAGCCCCAGCATTTT. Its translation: CASSTQGASQPQHF. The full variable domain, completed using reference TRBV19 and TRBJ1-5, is DGGITQSPKYLFRKEGQNVTLSCEQNLNHDAMYWYRQDPGQGLRLIYYSQIVNDFQKGDIAEGYSVSREKKESFPLTVTSAQKNPTAFYLCASSTQGASQPQHFGDGTRLSIL.

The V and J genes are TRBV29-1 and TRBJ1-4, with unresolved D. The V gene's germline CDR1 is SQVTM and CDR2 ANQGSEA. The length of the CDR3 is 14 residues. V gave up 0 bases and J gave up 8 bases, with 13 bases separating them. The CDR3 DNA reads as TGCAGCGTTGAAGATTGGACGACCTCGGAAAAACTGTTTTTT. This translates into CSVEDWTTSEKLFF.

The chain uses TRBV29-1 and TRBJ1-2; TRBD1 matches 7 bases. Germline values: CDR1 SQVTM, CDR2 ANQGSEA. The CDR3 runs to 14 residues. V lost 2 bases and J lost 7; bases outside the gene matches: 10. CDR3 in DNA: TGCAGCGTTGAAAAGGGGGGACAGAGAAGTGGCTACACCTTC. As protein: CSVEKGGQRSGYTF.

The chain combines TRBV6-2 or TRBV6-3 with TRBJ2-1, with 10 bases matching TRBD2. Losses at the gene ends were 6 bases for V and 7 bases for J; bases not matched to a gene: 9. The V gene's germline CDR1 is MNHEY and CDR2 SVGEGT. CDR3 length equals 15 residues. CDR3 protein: CASSRLAGVGNEQFF. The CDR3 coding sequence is TGTGCCAGCAGCCGACTAGCGGGTGTGGGTAATGAGCAGTTCTTC.

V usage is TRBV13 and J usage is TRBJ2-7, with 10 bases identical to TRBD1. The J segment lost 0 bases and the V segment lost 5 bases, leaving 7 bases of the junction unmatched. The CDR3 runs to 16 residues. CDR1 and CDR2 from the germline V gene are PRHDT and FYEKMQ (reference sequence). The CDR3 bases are TGTGCCAGCAGCCCCCGGGACAGGGGAAGCTCCTACGAGCAGTACTTC. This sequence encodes CASSPRDRGSSYEQYF.

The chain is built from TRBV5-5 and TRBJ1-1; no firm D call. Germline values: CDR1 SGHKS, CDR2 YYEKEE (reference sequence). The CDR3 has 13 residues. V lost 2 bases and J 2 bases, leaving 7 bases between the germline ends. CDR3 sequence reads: CASSLLGNTEAFF. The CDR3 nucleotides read TGTGCCAGCAGCTTATTAGGAAACACTGAAGCTTTCTTT.

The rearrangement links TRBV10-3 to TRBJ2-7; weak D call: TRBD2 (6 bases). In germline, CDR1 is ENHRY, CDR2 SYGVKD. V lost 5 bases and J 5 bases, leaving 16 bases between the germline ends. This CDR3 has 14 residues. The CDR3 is CAISSTASGDEQYF. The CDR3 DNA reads TGTGCCATCAGTAGTACGGCCTCGGGGGACGAGCAGTACTTC.

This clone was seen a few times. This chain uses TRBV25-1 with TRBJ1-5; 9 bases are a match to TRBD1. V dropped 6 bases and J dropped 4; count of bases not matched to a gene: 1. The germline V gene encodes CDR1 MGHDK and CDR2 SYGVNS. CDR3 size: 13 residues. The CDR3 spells CASRGQGNQPQHF. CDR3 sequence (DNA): TGTGCCAGCAGGGGACAGGGAAATCAGCCCCAGCATTTT.

CDR3 region: CASSIRRQGRSDYEQFF. Written as DNA, the CDR3 is TGTGCCAGTAGTATTCGAAGACAGGGGAGGAGTGACTATGAGCAGTTCTTC. The chain combines TRBV19 with TRBJ2-1; 8 bases are shared with TRBD1. The ends lost 3 bases at V and 8 bases at J; junction bases unmatched: 15. The CDR3 extends over 17 amino acids. Germline assignment: CDR1 LNHDA and CDR2 SQIVND (reference sequence). The full variable domain, with the rest looked up from reference TRBV19 and TRBJ2-1, is DGGITQSPKYLFRKEGQNVTLSCEQNLNHDAMYWYRQDPGQGLRLIYYSQIVNDFQKGDIAEGYSVSREKKESFPLTVTSAQKNPTAFYLCASSIRRQGRSDYEQFFGPGTRLTVL.

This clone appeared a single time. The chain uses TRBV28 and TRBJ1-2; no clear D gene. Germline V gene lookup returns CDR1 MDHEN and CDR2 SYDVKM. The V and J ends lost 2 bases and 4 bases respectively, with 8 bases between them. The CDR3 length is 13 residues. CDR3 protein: CASSLPESYGYTF. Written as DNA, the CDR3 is TGTGCCAGCAGTTTACCCGAGTCCTATGGCTACACCTTC.

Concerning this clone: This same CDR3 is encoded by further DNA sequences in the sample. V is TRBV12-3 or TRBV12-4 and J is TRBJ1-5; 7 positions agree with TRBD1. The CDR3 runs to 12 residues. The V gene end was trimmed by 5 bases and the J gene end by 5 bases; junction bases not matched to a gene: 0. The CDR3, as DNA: TGTGCCAGCAGTACAGGGGATCAGCCCCAGCATTTT. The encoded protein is CASSTGDQPQHF.

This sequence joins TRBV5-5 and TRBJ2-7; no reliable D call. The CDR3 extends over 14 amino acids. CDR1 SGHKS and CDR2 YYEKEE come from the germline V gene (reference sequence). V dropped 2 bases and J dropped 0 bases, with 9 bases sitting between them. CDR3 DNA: TGTGCCAGCAGCTTTCTCACCGACTCCTACGAGCAGTACTTC. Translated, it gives CASSFLTDSYEQYF.

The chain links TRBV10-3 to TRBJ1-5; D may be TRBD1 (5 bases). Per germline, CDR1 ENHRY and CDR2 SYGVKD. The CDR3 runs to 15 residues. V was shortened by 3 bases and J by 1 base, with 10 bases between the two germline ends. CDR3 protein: CAISDAGGSNQPQHF. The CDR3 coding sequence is TGTGCCATCAGTGATGCCGGGGGAAGCAATCAGCCCCAGCATTTT.

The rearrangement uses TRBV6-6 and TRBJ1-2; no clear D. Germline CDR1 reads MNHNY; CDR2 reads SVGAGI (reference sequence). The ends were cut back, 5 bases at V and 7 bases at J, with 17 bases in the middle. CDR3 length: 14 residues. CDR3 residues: CASSTTQRFSGYTF. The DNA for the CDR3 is TGTGCCAGCAGTACGACACAGAGATTCTCTGGCTACACCTTC.